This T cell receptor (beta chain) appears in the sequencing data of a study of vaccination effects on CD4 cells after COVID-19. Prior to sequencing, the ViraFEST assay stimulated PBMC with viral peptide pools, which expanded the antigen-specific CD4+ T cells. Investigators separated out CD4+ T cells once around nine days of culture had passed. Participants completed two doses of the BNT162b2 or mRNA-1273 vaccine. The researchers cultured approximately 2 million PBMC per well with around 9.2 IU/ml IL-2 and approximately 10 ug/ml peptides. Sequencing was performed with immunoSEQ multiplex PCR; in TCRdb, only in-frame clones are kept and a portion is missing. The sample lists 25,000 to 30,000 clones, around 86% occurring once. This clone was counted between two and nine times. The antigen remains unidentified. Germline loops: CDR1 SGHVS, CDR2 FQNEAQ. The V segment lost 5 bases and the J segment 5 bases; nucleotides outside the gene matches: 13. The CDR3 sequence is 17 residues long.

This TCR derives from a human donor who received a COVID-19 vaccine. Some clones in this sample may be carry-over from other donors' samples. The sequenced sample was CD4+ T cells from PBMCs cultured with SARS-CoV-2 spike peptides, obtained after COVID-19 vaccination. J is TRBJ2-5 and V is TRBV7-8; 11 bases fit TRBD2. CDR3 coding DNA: TGTGCCAGCAGCCAGGGGAATAGCGGGGGGGCGGGTGAGACCCAGTACTTC. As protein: CASSQGNSGGAGETQYF.